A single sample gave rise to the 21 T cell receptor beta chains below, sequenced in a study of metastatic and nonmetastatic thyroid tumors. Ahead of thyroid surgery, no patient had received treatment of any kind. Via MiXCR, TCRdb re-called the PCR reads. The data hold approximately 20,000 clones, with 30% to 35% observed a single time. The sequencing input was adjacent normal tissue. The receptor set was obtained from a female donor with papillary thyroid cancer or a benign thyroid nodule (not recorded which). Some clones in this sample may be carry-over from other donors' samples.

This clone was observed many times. CDR3 in DNA: TGCAGTGCTAGAGCCGGGGACGGGGAAGCTTTCTTT. Its translation: CSARAGDGEAFF. The gene calls are TRBV20-1 and TRBJ1-1, with TRBD1 as a possible D gene (5 bases). Germline CDR1 reads DFQATT; CDR2 reads SNEGSKA (reference sequence). The CDR3 runs 12 residues. Trimming took off 1 base at V and 8 bases at J, with 11 bases between the two ends.

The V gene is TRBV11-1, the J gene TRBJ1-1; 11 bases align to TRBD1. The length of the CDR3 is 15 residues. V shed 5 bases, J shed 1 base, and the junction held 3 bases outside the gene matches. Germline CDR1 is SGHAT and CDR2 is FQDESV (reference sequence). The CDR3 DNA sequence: TGTGCCAGCAGCCGGGACAGGGGGGAGAACACTGAAGCTTTCTTT. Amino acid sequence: CASSRDRGENTEAFF.

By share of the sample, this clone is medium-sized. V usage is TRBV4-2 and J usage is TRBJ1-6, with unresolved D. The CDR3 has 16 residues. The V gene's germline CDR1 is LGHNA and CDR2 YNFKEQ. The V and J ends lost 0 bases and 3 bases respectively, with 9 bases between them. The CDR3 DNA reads TGTGCCAGCAGCCAAGATGTAGGGAACTATAATTCACCCCTCCACTTT. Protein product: CASSQDVGNYNSPLHF.

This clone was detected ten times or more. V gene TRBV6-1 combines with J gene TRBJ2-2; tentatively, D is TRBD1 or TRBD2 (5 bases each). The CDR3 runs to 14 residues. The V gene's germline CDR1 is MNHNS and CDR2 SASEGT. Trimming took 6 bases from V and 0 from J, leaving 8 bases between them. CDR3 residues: CASSGTANTGELFF. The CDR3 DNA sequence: TGTGCCAGCAGCGGGACGGCGAACACCGGGGAGCTGTTTTTT.

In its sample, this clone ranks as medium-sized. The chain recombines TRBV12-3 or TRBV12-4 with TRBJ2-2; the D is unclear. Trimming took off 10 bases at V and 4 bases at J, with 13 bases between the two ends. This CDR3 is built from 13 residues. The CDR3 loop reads CATRPDITGELFF. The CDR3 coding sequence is TGTGCCACCAGGCCCGATATCACCGGGGAGCTGTTTTTT.

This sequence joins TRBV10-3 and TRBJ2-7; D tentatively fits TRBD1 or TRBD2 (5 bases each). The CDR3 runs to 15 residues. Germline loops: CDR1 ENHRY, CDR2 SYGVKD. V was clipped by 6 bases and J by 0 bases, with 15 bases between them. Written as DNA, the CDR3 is TGTGCCATCAGAGCCGGGACGGTGAGCTCCTACGAGCAGTACTTC. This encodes CAIRAGTVSSYEQYF.

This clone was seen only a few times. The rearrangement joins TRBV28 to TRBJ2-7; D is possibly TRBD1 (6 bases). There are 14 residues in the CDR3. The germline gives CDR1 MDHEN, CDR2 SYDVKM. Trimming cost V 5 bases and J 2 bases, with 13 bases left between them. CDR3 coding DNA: TGTGCCAGCAGTCAGGGGTTTAAAGCCTACGAGCAGTACTTC. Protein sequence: CASSQGFKAYEQYF. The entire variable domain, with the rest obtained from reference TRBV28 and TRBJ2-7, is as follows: DVKVTQSSRYLVKRTGEKVFLECVQDMDHENMFWYRQDPGLGLRLIYFSYDVKMKEKGDIPEGYSVSREKKERFSLILESASTNQTSMYLCASSQGFKAYEQYFGPGTRLTVT.

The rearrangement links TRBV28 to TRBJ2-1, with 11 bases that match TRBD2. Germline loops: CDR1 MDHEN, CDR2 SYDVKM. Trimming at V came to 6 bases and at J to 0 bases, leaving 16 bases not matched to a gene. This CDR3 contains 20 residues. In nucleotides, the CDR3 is TGTGCCAGCAGAACCAGGGTAGCGGGAGGGCTCCAAAGCTCCTACAATGAGCAGTTCTTC. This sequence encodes CASRTRVAGGLQSSYNEQFF.

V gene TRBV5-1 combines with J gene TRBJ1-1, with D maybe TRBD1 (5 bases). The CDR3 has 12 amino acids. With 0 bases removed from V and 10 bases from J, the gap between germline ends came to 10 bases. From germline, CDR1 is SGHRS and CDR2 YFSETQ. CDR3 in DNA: TGCGCCAGCAGCTTGGAGGGACCCGCAGCTTTCTTT. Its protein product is CASSLEGPAAFF.

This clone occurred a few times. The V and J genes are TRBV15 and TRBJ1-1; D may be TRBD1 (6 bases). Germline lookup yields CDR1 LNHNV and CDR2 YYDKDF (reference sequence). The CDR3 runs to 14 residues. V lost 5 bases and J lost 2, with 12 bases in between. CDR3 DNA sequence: TGTGCCACCAGCCGACAGGTGGCCAACACTGAAGCTTTCTTT. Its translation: CATSRQVANTEAFF.

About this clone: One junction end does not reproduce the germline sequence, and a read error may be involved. The CDR3 DNA sequence: TGTGCCAGTAGTGAAAGTTGGCATACCTATGAGCAGTACTTC. This encodes CASSESWHTYEQYF. The gene calls are TRBV2 and TRBJ2-7; D uncertain. Germline assignment: CDR1 SNHLY and CDR2 FYNNEI. The CDR3 covers 14 residues.

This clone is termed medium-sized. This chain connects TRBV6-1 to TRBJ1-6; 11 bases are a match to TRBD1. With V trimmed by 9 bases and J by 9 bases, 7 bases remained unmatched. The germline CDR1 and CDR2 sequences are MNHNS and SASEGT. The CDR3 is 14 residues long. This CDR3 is CASSPGTGGSPLHF. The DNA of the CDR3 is TGTGCCAGTAGTCCCGGGACAGGGGGTTCACCCCTCCACTTT.

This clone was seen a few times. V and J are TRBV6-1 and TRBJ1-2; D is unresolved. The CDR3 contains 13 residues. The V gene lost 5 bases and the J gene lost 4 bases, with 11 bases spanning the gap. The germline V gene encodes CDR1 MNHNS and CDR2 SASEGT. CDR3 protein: CASSSGSLYGYTF. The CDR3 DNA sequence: TGTGCCAGCAGTTCGGGATCACTCTATGGCTACACCTTC.

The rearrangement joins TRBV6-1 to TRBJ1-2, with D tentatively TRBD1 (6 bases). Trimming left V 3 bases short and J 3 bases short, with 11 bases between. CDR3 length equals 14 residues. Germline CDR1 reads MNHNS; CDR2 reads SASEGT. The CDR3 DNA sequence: TGTGCCAGCAGTGAGGCAGGGGCCTACTATGGCTACACCTTC. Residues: CASSEAGAYYGYTF.

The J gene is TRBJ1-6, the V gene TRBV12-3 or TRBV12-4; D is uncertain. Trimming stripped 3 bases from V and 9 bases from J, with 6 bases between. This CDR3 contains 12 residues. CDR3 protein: CASSFRGSPLHF. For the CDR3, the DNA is TGTGCCAGCAGTTTTCGGGGTTCACCCCTCCACTTT.

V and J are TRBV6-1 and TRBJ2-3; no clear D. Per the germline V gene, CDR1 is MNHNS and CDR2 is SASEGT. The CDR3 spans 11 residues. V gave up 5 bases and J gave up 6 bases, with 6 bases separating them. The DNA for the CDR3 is TGTGCCAGCAGTCGATACGATACGCAGTATTTT. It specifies CASSRYDTQYF.

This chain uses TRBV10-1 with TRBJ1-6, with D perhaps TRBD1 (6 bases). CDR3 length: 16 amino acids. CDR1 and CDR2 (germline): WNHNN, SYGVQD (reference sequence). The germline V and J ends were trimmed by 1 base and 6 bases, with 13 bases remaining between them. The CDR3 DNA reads TGCGCCAGCAGTGAGTGCGGGCCAGGGGTTAATTCACCCCTCCACTTT. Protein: CASSECGPGVNSPLHF.

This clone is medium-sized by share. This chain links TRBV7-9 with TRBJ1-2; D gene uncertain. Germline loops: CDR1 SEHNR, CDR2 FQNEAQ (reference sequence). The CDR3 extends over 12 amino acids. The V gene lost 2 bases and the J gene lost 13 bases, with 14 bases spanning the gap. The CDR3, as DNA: TGTGCCAGCAGCTTATACCCCGGGGTATCCACCTTC. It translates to CASSLYPGVSTF.

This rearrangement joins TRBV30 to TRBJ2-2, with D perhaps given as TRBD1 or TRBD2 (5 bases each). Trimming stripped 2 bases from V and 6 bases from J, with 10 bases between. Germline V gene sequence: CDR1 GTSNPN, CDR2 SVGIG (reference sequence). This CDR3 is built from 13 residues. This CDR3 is CAWSRGDAGELFF. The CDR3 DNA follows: TGTGCCTGGAGTAGAGGGGACGCCGGGGAGCTGTTTTTT.

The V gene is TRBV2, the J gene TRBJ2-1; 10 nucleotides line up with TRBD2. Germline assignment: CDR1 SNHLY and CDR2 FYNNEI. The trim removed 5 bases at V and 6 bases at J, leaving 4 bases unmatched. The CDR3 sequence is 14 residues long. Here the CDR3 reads CASSLAGERNEQFF. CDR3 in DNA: TGTGCCAGCAGTCTAGCGGGGGAACGCAATGAGCAGTTCTTC.

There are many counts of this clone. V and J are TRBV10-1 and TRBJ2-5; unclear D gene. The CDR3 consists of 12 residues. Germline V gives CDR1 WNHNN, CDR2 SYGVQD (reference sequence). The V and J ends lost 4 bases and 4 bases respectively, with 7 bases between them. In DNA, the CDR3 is TGCGCCAGCAGTGGAGTTGGAGAGACCCAGTACTTC. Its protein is CASSGVGETQYF.